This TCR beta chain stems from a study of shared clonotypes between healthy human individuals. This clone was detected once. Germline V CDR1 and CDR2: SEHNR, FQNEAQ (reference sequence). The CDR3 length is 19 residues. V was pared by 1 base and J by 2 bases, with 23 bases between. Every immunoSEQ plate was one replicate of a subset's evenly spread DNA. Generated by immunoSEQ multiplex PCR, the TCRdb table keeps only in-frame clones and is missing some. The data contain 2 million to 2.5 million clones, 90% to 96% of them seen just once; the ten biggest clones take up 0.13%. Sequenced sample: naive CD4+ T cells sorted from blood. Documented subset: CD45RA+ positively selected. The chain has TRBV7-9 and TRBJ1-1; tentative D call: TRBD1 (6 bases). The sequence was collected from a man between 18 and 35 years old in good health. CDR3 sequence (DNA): TGTGCCAGCAGCTTAGGGCAGGGGCAATATATTATGGGAAACACTGAAGCTTTCTTT. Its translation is CASSLGQGQYIMGNTEAFF.